This T cell receptor beta chain was identified during a study of response to subunit inactivated influenza vaccine (dated by TCRdb to 2016 to 2019). The study in broad terms: The study used deep quantitative T cell receptor repertoire profiling to track responses to a trivalent subunit inactivated influenza vaccine. Overall study results and their limits: According to the authors, only a limited number of new T cells may be recruited by each seasonal influenza vaccination.

Comments on this clonotype: The clone's antigen remains unknown. Base-call qualities are not available, and no considerably larger clone is one nucleotide away.

Via the germline V gene, CDR1 is LGHNA and CDR2 YSLEER. V sheds 0 bases and J sheds 7 bases, leaving 15 bases between their ends. Taken from cysteine to phenylalanine, the CDR3 has 15 residues. Only the CDR3 region is kept as DNA, spanning 45 bases read in frame from base 1. Library preparation was by RT-PCR. Sequencing relied on an Illumina HiSeq 2500. The raw public reads went through TCRdb reprocessing: fastp at Q25, MiXCR clone calling, in-frame beta chains kept. Each entry merges the rows of one CDR3 protein and shows their most common DNA and genes. The sample yields 500,000 to 600,000 distinct CDR3 sequences; 7.6% were counted once. 10% to 15% of the sample is taken by the ten largest.

The sequence is built from TRBV4-3 and TRBJ1-2, and perhaps TRBD1 as D gene, on 5 matching bases. The material sequenced was PBMCs from blood, taken 23 months after vaccination. This TCR was sampled from a man aged 45-69 years who received an inactivated influenza vaccine. Donor details come from another sample of the same person, matched by shared clones. The CDR3 amino acid sequence is: CASSQERGGSGGYTF. The nucleotide sequence is given as TGCGCCAGCAGCCAAGAGAGGGGAGGGTCTGGTGGCTACACCTTC.